Presented here are 22 T cell receptor beta chains from one specimen sequenced in a study of cytomegalovirus exposure and HLA in healthy donors (dated by TCRdb to about 2017). The library relied on the immunoSEQ multiplex PCR assay. The table comes from immuneACCESS by way of TCRdb, which keeps in-frame sequences with V and J called. Part of the clones is missing from these tables; in studies checked, under half for an unresolved V gene and the rest for unknown reasons. In this sample the table shows about 250,000 clones, more than 85% of which occur a single time. About 12% of the sample is held by the ten biggest clonotypes. Source material: PBMCs. The receptors were sampled from a man aged 18-30 years in good health and CMV-seropositive.

V usage is TRBV28 and J usage is TRBJ1-4; the D is unclear. Trimming left V 1 base short and J 8 bases short, with 11 bases between. The V gene's germline CDR1 is MDHEN and CDR2 SYDVKM. The CDR3 sequence is 14 residues long. The CDR3 bases are TGTGCCAGCAGTTTATTCGCCAGGAGGGAAAAACTGTTTTTT. This sequence encodes CASSLFARREKLFF.

The chain is built from TRBV5-5 and TRBJ2-7, with D possibly matching TRBD1 (5 bases). V lost 3 bases and J lost 2, with 9 bases in between. CDR1 and CDR2 from the germline V gene are SGHKS and YYEKEE (reference sequence). CDR3 length: 13 amino acids. The CDR3 sequence is CASSYWGTYEQYF. The CDR3 nucleotides are TGTGCCAGCAGCTACTGGGGCACCTACGAGCAGTACTTC.

The sample holds one count of this clone. The gene calls are TRBV7-7 and TRBJ2-5; 7 nucleotides agree with TRBD1. Looked up from germline, CDR1 is SSHAT and CDR2 is FNYEAQ (reference sequence). Trimming removed 5 bases from V and 4 bases from J; junction bases left unmatched: 13. The length of the CDR3 is 16 residues. The CDR3 sequence is CASSPSPGQSGETQYF. Written as DNA, the CDR3 is TGTGCCAGCAGCCCGTCTCCGGGACAGAGTGGAGAGACCCAGTACTTC.

The gene calls are TRBV27 and TRBJ2-1, with D possibly being TRBD1 (6 bases). The CDR3 length is 14 residues. Germline CDR1 is MNHEY and CDR2 is SMNVEV (reference sequence). V lost 2 bases, J lost 2 bases, and 7 bases lay in between. In DNA form, the CDR3 reads TGTGCCAGCAGTTTAGGGGGCGCCTACAATGAGCAGTTCTTC. It is translated as CASSLGGAYNEQFF.

V usage is TRBV29-1 and J usage is TRBJ2-1; tentative D call: TRBD1 (5 bases). Germline CDR1 is SQVTM and CDR2 is ANQGSEA. The CDR3 totals 15 residues. Trimming took off 4 bases at V and 4 bases at J, with 17 bases between the two ends. This chain's CDR3 is CSVVGVLMGYNEQFF. The CDR3 DNA reads as TGCAGCGTTGTAGGGGTGTTAATGGGATACAATGAGCAGTTCTTC.

This rearrangement joins TRBV25-1 to TRBJ2-5; 9 nucleotides align to TRBD1. CDR3 length equals 16 residues. Unmatched junction bases numbered 11, after V lost 4 bases and J lost 5 bases. Germline V lookup: CDR1 MGHDK, CDR2 SYGVNS. CDR3 in DNA: TGTGCCAGCAGTGGGACCCGGGACAGGGTGGTTGAGACCCAGTACTTC. This sequence encodes CASSGTRDRVVETQYF. The whole variable domain, remainder taken from reference TRBV25-1 and TRBJ2-5, is EADIYQTPRYLVIGTGKKITLECSQTMGHDKMYWYQQDPGMELHLIHYSYGVNSTEKGDLSSESTVSRIRTEHFPLTLESARPSHTSQYLCASSGTRDRVVETQYFGPGTRLLVL.

Only a few counts were recorded for this clone. The V call is TRBV18, the J call TRBJ2-1, with 13 bases that match TRBD2. Per germline, CDR1 KGHSH and CDR2 LQKENI. The V segment lost 6 bases and the J segment 9 bases; nucleotides outside the gene matches: 8. The CDR3 sequence is 15 residues long. This CDR3 reads CASSTGTSGIGEQFF. The DNA of the CDR3 is TGTGCCAGCTCCACCGGGACTAGCGGGATTGGTGAGCAGTTCTTC.

The genes are TRBV30 and TRBJ2-7, with 8 bases fitting TRBD1. CDR1 and CDR2 (germline): GTSNPN, SVGIG (reference sequence). The CDR3 is 16 amino acids. Trimming at V came to 3 bases and at J to 2 bases, leaving 12 bases not matched to a gene. DNA of the CDR3: TGTGCCTGGAGCCACGCGTGGGGACAGGCCACCTACGAGCAGTACTTC. Translation: CAWSHAWGQATYEQYF.

The CDR3 DNA sequence: TGCGCCAGCAGCCCTAGTCCATGGCCAGTAAGAAATCAGCCCCAGCATTTT. Its translation: CASSPSPWPVRNQPQHF. V usage is TRBV4-3 and J usage is TRBJ1-5; no clear D. Germline assignment: CDR1 LGHNA and CDR2 YSLEER. V lost 4 bases and J lost 4, with 20 bases in between. The CDR3 consists of 17 residues.

The rearrangement uses TRBV30 and TRBJ1-3; no clear D gene. There are 10 residues in the CDR3. Germline CDR1 and CDR2: GTSNPN and SVGIG (reference sequence). The V gene lost 8 bases and the J gene lost 2 bases, with 4 bases spanning the gap. Written as DNA, the CDR3 is TGTGCCGGGACTGGAAACACCATATATTTT. It encodes CAGTGNTIYF.

The chain recombines TRBV4-3 with TRBJ2-1; 8 positions match TRBD2. The CDR3 has 16 amino acids. V lost 0 bases and J lost 7; bases outside the gene matches: 8. Germline V gene lookup returns CDR1 LGHNA and CDR2 YSLEER. The chain's CDR3 is CASSQEPAGDVNEQFF. The CDR3 DNA reads as TGCGCCAGCAGCCAAGAACCAGCGGGAGATGTAAATGAGCAGTTCTTC.

The J gene is TRBJ2-3, the V gene TRBV7-8; either TRBD1 or TRBD2 may fit D (6 bases each). The CDR3 spans 14 residues. V lost 5 bases and J 8 bases, leaving 17 bases between the germline ends. In germline, CDR1 is SGHVS, CDR2 FQNEAQ. The CDR3 reads CASSPGARRVTQYF. DNA of the CDR3: TGTGCCAGCAGCCCGGGGGCAAGGAGGGTTACGCAGTATTTT.

The rearrangement links TRBV6-1 to TRBJ1-2; D not certain. Germline V gives CDR1 MNHNS, CDR2 SASEGT. Trimming pared 5 bases from V and 0 bases from J, leaving 7 bases between. The CDR3 totals 13 residues. The CDR3 sequence is CASSLSTNYGYTF. In DNA form, the CDR3 reads TGTGCCAGCAGTCTAAGTACTAACTATGGCTACACCTTC.

The gene calls are TRBV2 and TRBJ1-4; 11 bases fit TRBD1. The CDR3 has 18 residues. Germline V lookup: CDR1 SNHLY, CDR2 FYNNEI. The V gene end was trimmed by 1 base and the J gene end by 7 bases; junction bases not matched to a gene: 11. The CDR3 coding sequence is TGTGCCAGCAGTGAAGGGAGGACAGGGGGCTGGAGTAGTGAAAAACTGTTTTTT. It codes for CASSEGRTGGWSSEKLFF.

V is TRBV7-6 and J is TRBJ2-7, with a possible D match to TRBD2 (6 bases). The CDR3 totals 14 residues. Germline lookup yields CDR1 SGHVS and CDR2 FNYEAQ. The V and J ends lost 5 bases and 2 bases respectively, with 13 bases between them. Written as DNA, the CDR3 is TGTGCCAGCAGCAAACGTAGCGGAGCCTACGAGCAGTACTTC. Translated: CASSKRSGAYEQYF.

The V call is TRBV20-1, the J call TRBJ1-1; D is undetermined. The CDR3 spans 11 residues. Germline lookup yields CDR1 DFQATT and CDR2 SNEGSKA (reference sequence). V was cut by 0 bases and J by 10 bases, with 9 bases left in between. CDR3: CSARDQVAAFF. CDR3 nucleotides: TGCAGTGCTAGAGATCAAGTTGCAGCTTTCTTT.

A few counts support this clone. The chain carries TRBV5-1 and TRBJ1-1; D unclear. V shed 3 bases and J shed 4 bases, with 16 bases lying between them. Germline V gives CDR1 SGHRS, CDR2 YFSETQ. CDR3 size: 15 residues. For the CDR3, the DNA is TGCGCCAGCAGCTCCCGACTGACTCCGGGCACTGAAGCTTTCTTT. It is translated as CASSSRLTPGTEAFF.

The genes are TRBV7-9 and TRBJ2-1, with 13 bases matching TRBD2. Germline lookup yields CDR1 SEHNR and CDR2 FQNEAQ (reference sequence). With 5 bases clipped from V and 14 bases from J, the junction kept 9 bases outside the gene matches. CDR3 length: 14 residues. CDR3 residues: CASSDGTSGNNKFF. The CDR3 nucleotides are TGTGCCAGCAGCGACGGGACTAGCGGGAATAATAAGTTCTTC.

The CDR3: CASSEFGEEGYNEQFF. In nucleotides, the CDR3 is TGTGCCAGCAGTGAATTCGGTGAGGAGGGCTACAATGAGCAGTTCTTC. This chain joins TRBV6-1 and TRBJ2-1, with a possible D match to TRBD2 (6 bases). This CDR3 comprises 16 residues. The V end lost 2 bases, the J end lost 3 bases, and 14 bases lay between the germline ends. CDR1 is MNHNS and CDR2 is SASEGT in the germline V gene.

This chain links TRBV7-6 with TRBJ2-2; D is undetermined. CDR1 is SGHVS, CDR2 FNYEAQ, per germline. V was shortened by 5 bases and J by 7 bases, with 5 bases between the two germline ends. This CDR3 is built from 11 residues. CDR3 loop: CASSRGGELFF. The CDR3 DNA reads as TGTGCCAGCAGCCGCGGCGGGGAGCTGTTTTTT.

V and J are TRBV2 and TRBJ2-7, with 7 bases identical to TRBD1. The CDR3 is 14 residues long. The V and J ends lost 6 bases and 2 bases, in that order; junction bases with no gene match: 7. The germline CDR1 and CDR2 sequences are SNHLY and FYNNEI. The CDR3, as DNA: TGTGCCAGCAGGGGACAGCTAATTACCTACGAGCAGTACTTC. Its translation is CASRGQLITYEQYF.

The chain combines TRBV15 with TRBJ2-5; D not certain. Germline V CDR1 and CDR2: LNHNV, YYDKDF (reference sequence). This CDR3 contains 13 residues. Trimming took off 5 bases at V and 5 bases at J, with 12 bases between the two ends. The CDR3 sequence: CATSSHPGETQYF. DNA for the CDR3: TGTGCCACCAGCTCCCACCCTGGGGAGACCCAGTACTTC. Full variable domain (outside the CDR3, taken from reference TRBV15 and TRBJ2-5): DAMVIQNPRYQVTQFGKPVTLSCSQTLNHNVMYWYQQKSSQAPKLLFHYYDKDFNNEADTPDNFQSRRPNTSFCFLDIRSPGLGDTAMYLCATSSHPGETQYFGPGTRLLVL.